This T cell receptor beta chain came from a study of T cell changes during pregnancy in multiple sclerosis. Profiled with immunoSEQ multiplex PCR; TCRdb holds only in-frame clones, not every one. Of just over 40,000 clones listed, over 70% were seen once; the top ten hold more than 4.5%. Regarding this clone: Germline and junction disagree at one end, which may indicate a read error.

Material: peripheral blood, obtained in the first trimester of pregnancy. This sequence was found in a female donor in good health, enrolled as a control in a pregnancy study.

CDR3 bases: TGTGCCAGCAGAGAAGGACTAGCGGGAAAATACAATGAGCAGTTCTTC. It yields the protein CASREGLAGKYNEQFF. The chain uses TRBV2 and TRBJ2-1; 12 bases agree with TRBD2. The germline V gene has CDR1 SNHLY and CDR2 FYNNEI. CDR3 length: 16 residues.